The T cell receptor beta chain described here comes from a study of shared clonotypes between healthy human individuals. Study-wide results and caveats: A handful of donors showed sharing of approximately 5% of naive CD4 clonotypes.

The V gene's germline CDR1 is MNHNS and CDR2 SASEGT. Trimming at V came to 4 bases and at J to 6 bases, leaving 9 bases not matched to a gene. The CDR3 extends over 15 amino acids. Notes on this clone: Its target is unknown.

Replicate PCRs run on sorted subsets employed approximately 0.2 ug DNA, around 27,000 T cell genomes. Some clones are missing from TCRdb's copy, which holds only in-frame ones; the method was immunoSEQ multiplex PCR. The table shows millions of clones, with approximately 94% occurring only once. Sequencing was done on a sample of naive CD4+ T cells sorted from blood. The subset was: CD45RA+ positively selected. The TCR was taken from a man younger than 30 in good health. V is TRBV6-1 and J is TRBJ2-7, with 10 bases aligning to TRBD1. The CDR3: CASSGSGTGDPEQYF. The CDR3 DNA reads TGTGCCAGCAGTGGATCCGGGACAGGGGACCCCGAGCAGTACTTC.